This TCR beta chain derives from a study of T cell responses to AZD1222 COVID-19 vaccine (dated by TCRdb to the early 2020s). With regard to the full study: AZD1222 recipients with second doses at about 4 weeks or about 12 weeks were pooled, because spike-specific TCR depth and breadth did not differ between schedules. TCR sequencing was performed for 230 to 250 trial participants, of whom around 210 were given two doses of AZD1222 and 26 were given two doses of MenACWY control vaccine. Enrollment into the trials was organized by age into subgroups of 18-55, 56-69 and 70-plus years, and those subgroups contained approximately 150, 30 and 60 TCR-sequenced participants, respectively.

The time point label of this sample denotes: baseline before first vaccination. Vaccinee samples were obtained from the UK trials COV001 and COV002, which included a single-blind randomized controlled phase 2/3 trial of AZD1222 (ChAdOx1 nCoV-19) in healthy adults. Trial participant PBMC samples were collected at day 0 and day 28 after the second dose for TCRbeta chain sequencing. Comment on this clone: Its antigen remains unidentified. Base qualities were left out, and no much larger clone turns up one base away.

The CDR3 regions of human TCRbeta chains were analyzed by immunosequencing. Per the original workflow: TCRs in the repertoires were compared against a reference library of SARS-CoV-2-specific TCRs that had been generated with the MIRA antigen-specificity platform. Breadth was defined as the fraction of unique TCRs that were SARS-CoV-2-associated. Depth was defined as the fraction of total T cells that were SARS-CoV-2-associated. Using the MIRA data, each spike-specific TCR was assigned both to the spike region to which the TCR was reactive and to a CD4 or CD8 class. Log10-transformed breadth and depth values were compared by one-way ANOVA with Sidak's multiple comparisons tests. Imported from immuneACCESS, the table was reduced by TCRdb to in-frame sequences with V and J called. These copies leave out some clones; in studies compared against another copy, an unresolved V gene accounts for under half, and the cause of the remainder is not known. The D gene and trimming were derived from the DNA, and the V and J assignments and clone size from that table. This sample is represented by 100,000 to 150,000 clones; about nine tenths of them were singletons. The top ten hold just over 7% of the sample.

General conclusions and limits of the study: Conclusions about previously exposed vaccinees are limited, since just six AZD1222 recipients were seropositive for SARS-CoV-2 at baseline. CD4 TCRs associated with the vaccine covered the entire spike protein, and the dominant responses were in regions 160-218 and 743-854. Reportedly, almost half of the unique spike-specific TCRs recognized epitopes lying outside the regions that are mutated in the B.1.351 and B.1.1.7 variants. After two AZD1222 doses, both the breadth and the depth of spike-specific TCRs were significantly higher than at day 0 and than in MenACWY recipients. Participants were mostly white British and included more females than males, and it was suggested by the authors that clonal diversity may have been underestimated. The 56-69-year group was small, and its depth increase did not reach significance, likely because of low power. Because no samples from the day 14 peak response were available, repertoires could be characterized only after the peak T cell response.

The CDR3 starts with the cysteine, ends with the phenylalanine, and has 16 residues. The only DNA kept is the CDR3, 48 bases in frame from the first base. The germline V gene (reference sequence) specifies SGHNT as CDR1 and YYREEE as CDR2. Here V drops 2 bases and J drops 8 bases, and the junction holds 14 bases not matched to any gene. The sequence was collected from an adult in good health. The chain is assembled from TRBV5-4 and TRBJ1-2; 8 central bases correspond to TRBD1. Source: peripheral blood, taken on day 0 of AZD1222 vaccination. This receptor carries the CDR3 CASSLRMVTGAGGYTF. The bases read TGTGCCAGCAGCTTACGAATGGTGACAGGGGCGGGAGGCTACACCTTC.